One TCR beta chain is described in this entry. This record belongs to a study of blood T cell repertoires in COVID-19. In the study overall: Sources were T cells, B-cell-depleted T cells, or PBMCs; the material itself was cDNA or gDNA.

As originally analysed: Amplification with reference gene primers provided the estimates of nucleated cell counts. Method: immunoSEQ multiplex PCR; TCRdb's copy keeps in-frame clones and lacks some. The D gene and trimming were derived from the DNA, and the V and J assignments and clone size from that table. The data contain 80,000 or so clones, 91% of them singletons. The sequence was collected from a woman aged 50 to 60 in a cohort sampled during active COVID-19. Sequenced input: peripheral blood.

The CDR3 is CASSQREYRISYNEQFF. The CDR3 DNA reads TGTGCCAGCAGCCAGAGAGAGTACAGGATCTCCTACAATGAGCAGTTCTTC. J is TRBJ2-1 and V is TRBV7-9, with D perhaps TRBD1 (5 bases). Per the germline V gene, CDR1 is SEHNR and CDR2 is FQNEAQ (reference sequence). The CDR3 covers 17 residues. V dropped 5 bases and J dropped 0 bases, with 17 bases sitting between them. Supplemented by reference TRBV7-9 and TRBJ2-1, the full variable domain reads DTGVSQNPRHKITKRGQNVTFRCDPISEHNRLYWYRQTLGQGPEFLTYFQNEAQLEKSRLLSDRFSAERPKGSFSTLEIQRTEQGDSAMYLCASSQREYRISYNEQFFGPGTRLTVL.